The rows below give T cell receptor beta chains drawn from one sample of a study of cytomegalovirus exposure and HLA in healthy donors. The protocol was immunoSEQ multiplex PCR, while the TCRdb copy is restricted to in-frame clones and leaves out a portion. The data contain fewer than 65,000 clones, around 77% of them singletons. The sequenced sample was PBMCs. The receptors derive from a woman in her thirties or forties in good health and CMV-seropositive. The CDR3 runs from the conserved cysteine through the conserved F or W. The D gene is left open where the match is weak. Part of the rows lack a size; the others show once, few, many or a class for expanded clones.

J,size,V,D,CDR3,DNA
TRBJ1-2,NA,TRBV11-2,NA,CASSPVSGWGAGGYTF,TGTGCCAGCAGCCCAGTTTCCGGATGGGGCGCAGGAGGCTACACCTTC
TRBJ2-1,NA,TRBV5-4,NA,CASSTGTQSSYNEQFF,TGTGCCAGCAGCACTGGGACTCAAAGCTCCTACAATGAGCAGTTCTTC
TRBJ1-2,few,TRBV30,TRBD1,CAWSNLGQGNYGYTF,TGTGCCTGGAGTAACTTGGGACAGGGGAACTATGGCTACACCTTC
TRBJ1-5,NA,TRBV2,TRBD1,CASSVIPQGGNQPQHF,TGTGCCAGCAGTGTTATTCCACAGGGGGGCAATCAGCCCCAGCATTTT
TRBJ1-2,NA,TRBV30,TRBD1,CAWSTHGTGVNYGYTF,TGTGCCTGGAGTACACACGGGACAGGGGTTAACTATGGCTACACCTTC
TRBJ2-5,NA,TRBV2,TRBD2,CASSEALGTSGPGAQYF,TGTGCCAGCAGTGAAGCGCTGGGGACTAGCGGGCCCGGGGCCCAGTACTTC
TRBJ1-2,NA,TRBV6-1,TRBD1,CASSVQGDYGYTF,TGTGCCAGCAGTGTTCAGGGGGACTATGGCTACACCTTC
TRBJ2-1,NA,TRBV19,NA,CAQSPAGPRINEQFF,TGTGCCCAATCCCCCGCGGGCCCTCGTATAAATGAGCAGTTCTTC
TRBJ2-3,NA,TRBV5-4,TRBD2,CASSGGTSGGTDTQYF,TGTGCCAGCAGCGGAGGGACTAGCGGGGGCACAGATACGCAGTATTTT
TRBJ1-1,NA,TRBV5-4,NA,CASSLELGRVGTEAFF,TGTGCCAGCAGCTTGGAGTTGGGGAGGGTAGGGACTGAAGCTTTCTTT
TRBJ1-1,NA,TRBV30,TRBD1,CAWVRQGTAAFF,TGTGCCTGGGTAAGACAGGGGACGGCAGCTTTCTTT
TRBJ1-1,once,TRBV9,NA,CASSVVDLGGRAFF,TGTGCCAGCAGCGTAGTTGATTTGGGGGGGCGAGCTTTCTTT
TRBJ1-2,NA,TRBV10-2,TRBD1,CASSPDRAVGYTF,TGCGCCAGCAGCCCCGACAGGGCGGTTGGCTACACCTTC
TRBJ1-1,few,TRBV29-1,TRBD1,CSVPQGGEAFF,TGCAGCGTGCCCCAGGGGGGTGAAGCTTTCTTT
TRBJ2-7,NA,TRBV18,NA,CASSPLDSSYEQYF,TGTGCCAGCTCACCATTGGACAGCTCCTACGAGCAGTACTTC
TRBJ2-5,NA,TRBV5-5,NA,CASSLAPHGQETQYF,TGTGCCAGCAGCTTGGCCCCCCACGGCCAAGAGACCCAGTACTTC
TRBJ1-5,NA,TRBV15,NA,CATSRTGLNQPQHF,TGTGCCACCAGCAGGACAGGCCTGAATCAGCCCCAGCATTTT
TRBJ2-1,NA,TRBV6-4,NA,CASTATEGARNEQFF,TGTGCCAGCACCGCCACGGAGGGGGCGAGGAATGAGCAGTTCTTC
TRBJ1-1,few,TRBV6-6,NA,CASSPVGGDTEAFF,TGTGCCAGCAGTCCCGTGGGAGGGGACACTGAAGCTTTCTTT
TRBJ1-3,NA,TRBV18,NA,CASSPHPGTGGKILGNTIYF,TGTGCCAGCTCACCACACCCTGGGACCGGGGGAAAGATTCTTGGAAACACCATATATTTT
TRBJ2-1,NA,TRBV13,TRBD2,CASSLEGLAGGYNEQFF,TGTGCCAGCAGCTTAGAGGGACTAGCGGGGGGTTACAATGAGCAGTTCTTC
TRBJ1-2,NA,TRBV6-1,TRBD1,CASSHTDRTGGYTF,TGTGCCAGCAGTCACACGGACAGGACCGGCGGCTACACCTTC
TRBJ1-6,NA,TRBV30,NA,CAWSVPGNPPLHF,TGTGCCTGGAGTGTCCCCGGGAATCCACCCCTCCACTTT
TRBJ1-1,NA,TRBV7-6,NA,CASTPSPNTEAFF,TGTGCCAGCACCCCCAGTCCGAACACTGAAGCTTTCTTT
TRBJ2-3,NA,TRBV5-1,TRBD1,CASSLPTGGSLDTQYF,TGCGCCAGCAGCTTACCGACAGGGGGCAGTTTGGATACGCAGTATTTT
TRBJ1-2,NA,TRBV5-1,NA,CASSVGSGYGYTF,TGCGCCAGCAGCGTAGGCTCGGGATATGGCTACACCTTC
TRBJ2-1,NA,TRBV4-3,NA,CASSQVKPGEQFF,TGCGCCAGCAGCCAAGTTAAGCCGGGTGAGCAGTTCTTC
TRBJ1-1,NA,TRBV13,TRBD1,CASSSWTGVNTEAFF,TGTGCCAGCAGCTCGTGGACAGGGGTGAACACTGAAGCTTTCTTT
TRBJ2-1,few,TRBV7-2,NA,CASSRRTDPNNEQFF,TGTGCCAGCAGCCGCCGGACAGATCCGAACAATGAGCAGTTCTTC
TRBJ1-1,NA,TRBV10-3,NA,CASRGALSAFF,TGTGCCAGCCGGGGGGCTCTATCGGCTTTCTTT